This record covers a single TCR beta chain. Its antigen is unidentified. This specimen comes from a study of T cells in Graves' hyperthyroidism and ophthalmopathy. The CDR3 length is 16 residues. CDR1 is LNHDA, CDR2 SQIVND, per germline (reference sequence). V shed 5 bases, J shed 5 bases, and the junction held 14 bases outside the gene matches. General study findings and limits: Within blood appeared most thyroid clonotypes that had expanded above 0.001. Onset of ophthalmopathy came a median roughly 6.5 months after the model predicted it.

RNA transcripts provided the source from which TCR beta CDR3 regions were amplified. The HTBI set primed first-round TCR CDR3 RT-PCR. TCRdb passed the multiplex PCR reads through MiXCR, listing each CDR3 protein once. The sample yields under 800,000 distinct CDR3 sequences, roughly 15% seen once. Material for sequencing was blood. The chain combines TRBV19 with TRBJ1-1; 7 nucleotides align to TRBD1. The receptor was derived from a woman between 18 and 29 years old with Graves' hyperthyroidism. The CDR3 DNA follows: TGTGCCAGTAGTTCAGGCCTCCAGGGGGTTGATACTGAAGCTTTCTTT. It encodes CASSSGLQGVDTEAFF.